What follows are 30 T cell receptor beta chains derived from one specimen sequenced in a study of OX40 agonist ivuxolimab in advanced cancers. Profiling relied on immunoSEQ multiplex PCR, and the TCRdb table lists in-frame clones only, not all of them. The sample has some 45,000 clones; 75% to 90% are singletons. Specimen: CD4+ or CD8+ T cells sorted from blood, collected in a trial of the OX40 agonist ivuxolimab. The receptors were sampled from an adult with an advanced solid tumor such as melanoma, head and neck, liver or kidney cancer.

Of note for this clone: The junction departs from germline at one end; a sequencing error may be responsible. J is TRBJ2-7 and V is TRBV10-3; 12 bases fit TRBD2. CDR3 size: 12 residues. From germline, CDR1 is ENHRY and CDR2 SYGVKD. The CDR3, as DNA: TGTGCCATCAGTCGGACTAGCGGGGACTTCCTCTTC. Its protein product is CAISRTSGDFLF.

The genes are TRBV15 and TRBJ2-5, with 9 positions matching TRBD2. Germline CDR1 is LNHNV and CDR2 is YYDKDF (reference sequence). CDR3 length: 15 amino acids. J was trimmed by 11 bases and V by 6 bases; bases with no gene match: 16. CDR3 in DNA: TGTGCCACCAGTACTGGGGCTAGCGGGAAAAAGGAGCAGTACTTC. Its translation is CATSTGASGKKEQYF.

The chain combines TRBV5-4 with TRBJ1-1; TRBD1 is a possible D gene (6 bases). The CDR3 spans 15 residues. Germline V gene data show CDR1 as SGHNT and CDR2 as YYREEE (reference sequence). V lost 0 bases to trimming and J lost 2 bases, with 11 bases between them. The CDR3, as DNA: TGTGCCAGCAGCTTGGTGGGACAACGAAACACTGAAGCTTTCTTT. This encodes CASSLVGQRNTEAFF.

This clone was detected once. The chain employs TRBV4-1 and TRBJ2-3; TRBD2 matches at 7 bases. V dropped 1 base and J dropped 0; count of bases not matched to a gene: 4. Germline-derived CDR1 and CDR2 are MGHRA and YSYEKL. This CDR3 is built from 16 residues. The DNA for the CDR3 is TGCGCCAGCAGCCAAGGCCGGGACTATAGCACAGATACGCAGTATTTT. Its translation is CASSQGRDYSTDTQYF.

The rearrangement joins TRBV30 to TRBJ2-1, with 11 positions matching TRBD2. With V trimmed by 1 base and J by 2 bases, 4 bases remained unmatched. The CDR3 covers 16 residues. Germline values: CDR1 GTSNPN, CDR2 SVGIG (reference sequence). DNA for the CDR3: TGTGCCTGGAGTGGAGAGGGACTAGCGGCCTACAATGAGCAGTTCTTC. Protein: CAWSGEGLAAYNEQFF.

This chain connects TRBV6-5 to TRBJ1-1, with TRBD1 identical over 7 bases. Trimming at V came to 4 bases and at J to 3 bases, leaving 5 bases not matched to a gene. Germline V gene data show CDR1 as MNHEY and CDR2 as SVGAGI. The CDR3 has 14 residues. The CDR3 DNA reads as TGTGCCAGCAGTTCCGGACAGGCTCACACTGAAGCTTTCTTT. This codes for CASSSGQAHTEAFF.

This chain links TRBV1 with TRBJ1-5; the table names TRBD1, a call not compared with the DNA. TRBV1 is listed as a pseudogene. The CDR3 spans 17 residues. For the CDR3, the DNA is TGCACCAGCAGCCAGAACCAGGGGGCTCGGAGCAATCAGCCCCAGCATTTT. Protein: CTSSQNQGARSNQPQHF.

The V gene is TRBV27, the J gene TRBJ2-3; a weak D match, TRBD2 (5 bases). With 6 bases removed from V and 4 bases from J, the gap between germline ends came to 17 bases. There are 15 residues in the CDR3. Germline-derived CDR1 and CDR2 are MNHEY and SMNVEV (reference sequence). The CDR3 nucleotides read TGTGCCAGCAGGTGGAGCGGATCGGGCCCAGATACGCAGTATTTT. Translation: CASRWSGSGPDTQYF.

The rearrangement links TRBV27 to TRBJ1-4; D is undetermined. V lost 2 bases and J lost 6, with 13 bases in between. The CDR3 is 15 residues long. In germline, CDR1 is MNHEY, CDR2 SMNVEV (reference sequence). This CDR3 is CASSLTAASYEKLFF. The CDR3 DNA reads TGTGCCAGCAGTTTAACGGCAGCCTCGTATGAAAAACTGTTTTTT.

CDR3 nucleotides: TGTGCCAGCAGCTTCGACAGGTCCTACAATGAGCAGTTCTTC. Translating gives CASSFDRSYNEQFF. The gene calls are TRBV7-9 and TRBJ2-1; possible D gene TRBD1, 6 bases. This CDR3 has 14 residues. V was pared by 3 bases and J by 1 base, with 7 bases between. Germline CDR1 is SEHNR and CDR2 is FQNEAQ (reference sequence). The variable domain in full, completed from reference TRBV7-9 and TRBJ2-1, reads DTGVSQNPRHKITKRGQNVTFRCDPISEHNRLYWYRQTLGQGPEFLTYFQNEAQLEKSRLLSDRFSAERPKGSFSTLEIQRTEQGDSAMYLCASSFDRSYNEQFFGPGTRLTVL.

The V and J genes are TRBV6-5 and TRBJ1-2; D may be TRBD1 (6 bases). CDR3 length: 13 amino acids. Between the trimmed V and J ends, which lost 8 bases and 2 bases, there was a span of 12 bases. CDR1 and CDR2 from the germline V gene are MNHEY and SVGAGI. DNA for the CDR3: TGTGCCAGCCTCTTGGGGGCCAACTATGGCTACACCTTC. Its protein product is CASLLGANYGYTF.

The chain links TRBV18 to TRBJ1-2; 11 nucleotides line up with TRBD1. J was trimmed by 3 bases and V by 3 bases; bases with no gene match: 6. Germline V lookup: CDR1 KGHSH, CDR2 LQKENI. CDR3 size: 16 residues. The DNA for the CDR3 is TGTGCCAGCTCACCCCCCGGACAGGGGGCGGACTATGGCTACACCTTC. Protein sequence: CASSPPGQGADYGYTF.

The V gene is TRBV5-8, the J gene TRBJ1-1; no reliable D call. Trimming left V 0 bases short and J 4 bases short, with 19 bases between. Germline CDR1 SGHTS, CDR2 YDEGEE. This CDR3 spans 17 amino acids. For the CDR3, the DNA is TGTGCCAGCAGCTTGGAACGGAGGTGGTTTGCGGGCACTGAAGCTTTCTTT. This codes for CASSLERRWFAGTEAFF.

The V call is TRBV5-1, the J call TRBJ2-5; 10 bases match TRBD1. Losses at the gene ends were 6 bases for V and 5 bases for J; bases not matched to a gene: 10. This CDR3 region has 15 residues. From germline, CDR1 is SGHRS and CDR2 YFSETQ. CDR3 amino acids: CASTGQGNRGETQYF. The CDR3 nucleotides read TGCGCCAGCACGGGACAGGGGAACCGAGGGGAGACCCAGTACTTC.

V usage is TRBV19 and J usage is TRBJ2-2; 9 bases fit TRBD2. The CDR3 has 15 residues. CDR1 is LNHDA and CDR2 is SQIVND in the germline V gene (reference sequence). J gave up 5 bases and V 6 bases, and 7 bases lay outside the gene matches. The CDR3 reads CASRASGTVTGELFF. The CDR3, as DNA: TGTGCCAGTAGGGCTAGCGGGACAGTGACCGGGGAGCTGTTTTTT. Looking up the rest from reference TRBV19 and TRBJ2-2 gives the full variable domain: DGGITQSPKYLFRKEGQNVTLSCEQNLNHDAMYWYRQDPGQGLRLIYYSQIVNDFQKGDIAEGYSVSREKKESFPLTVTSAQKNPTAFYLCASRASGTVTGELFFGEGSRLTVL.

The chain is built from TRBV29-1 and TRBJ2-1; 7 bases are a match to TRBD2. Losses at the gene ends were 3 bases for V and 8 bases for J; bases not matched to a gene: 7. Germline CDR1 reads SQVTM; CDR2 reads ANQGSEA. The CDR3 has 13 residues. CDR3 protein: CSVESGMVDEQFF. CDR3 nucleotide sequence: TGCAGCGTTGAGAGCGGGATGGTTGATGAGCAGTTCTTC.

The genes are TRBV7-2 and TRBJ2-3; 7 bases line up with TRBD2. The ends lost 3 bases at V and 1 base at J; junction bases unmatched: 7. CDR3 length: 16 residues. The V gene's germline CDR1 is SGHTA and CDR2 FQGNSA. The CDR3 DNA reads TGTGCCAGCAGCTTTCTATCGGGGGGACGCACAGATACGCAGTATTTT. Translated, it gives CASSFLSGGRTDTQYF.

The chain employs TRBV9 and TRBJ2-5, with D uncertain. In germline, CDR1 is SGDLS, CDR2 YYNGEE. This CDR3 has 13 amino acids. Trimming left V 4 bases short and J 5 bases short, with 12 bases between. The CDR3 DNA reads as TGTGCCAGCAGCTCCCGACCCGCCGAGACCCAGTACTTC. It codes for CASSSRPAETQYF.

The rearrangement links TRBV21-1 to TRBJ2-7; TRBD1 is the table's D call and was not checked against the DNA. TRBV21-1 is termed a pseudogene. The CDR3 is 15 residues long. The CDR3 sequence: CASSKGQGEIYEQYF. In nucleotides, the CDR3 is TGTGCCAGCAGCAAAGGACAGGGGGAAATCTACGAGCAGTACTTC.

The chain uses TRBV6-1 and TRBJ1-3, with TRBD1 as a possible D gene (5 bases). V was clipped by 6 bases and J by 0 bases, with 12 bases between them. Germline loops: CDR1 MNHNS, CDR2 SASEGT. The CDR3 length is 15 residues. CDR3 in DNA: TGTGCCAGCAGCCTCGGGACGGCCTCTGGAAACACCATATATTTT. The encoded protein is CASSLGTASGNTIYF.

V and J are TRBV9 and TRBJ2-3, with 9 bases that match TRBD1. Looked up from germline, CDR1 is SGDLS and CDR2 is YYNGEE. CDR3 length equals 15 residues. After removal of 3 bases from V and 5 bases from J, the junction contained 7 bases not matched to a gene. Here the CDR3 DNA reads TGTGCCAGCAGCGCCACAGGGGGCGCCGGAGATACGCAGTATTTT. Encoded protein: CASSATGGAGDTQYF.

The V gene is TRBV18, the J gene TRBJ1-1, with 7 bases fitting TRBD1. The germline gives CDR1 KGHSH, CDR2 LQKENI. V lost 3 bases to trimming and J lost 1 base; unmatched junction nucleotides: 11. The CDR3 has 17 residues. CDR3 amino acids: CASSPATLWTGNTEAFF. CDR3 coding DNA: TGTGCCAGCTCACCGGCTACCTTATGGACAGGGAACACTGAAGCTTTCTTT.

This rearrangement joins TRBV6-6 to TRBJ1-2, with unresolved D. Germline V gene sequence: CDR1 MNHNY, CDR2 SVGAGI (reference sequence). With 5 bases removed from V and 5 bases from J, the gap between germline ends came to 15 bases. The CDR3 runs 14 residues. The CDR3 loop reads CASSPAGNYYGYTF. CDR3 nucleotide sequence: TGTGCCAGCAGTCCCGCGGGGAACTATTATGGCTACACCTTC.

V and J are TRBV25-1 and TRBJ1-2; D remains ambiguous. Per germline, CDR1 MGHDK and CDR2 SYGVNS. The CDR3 totals 14 residues. The V end lost 7 bases, the J end lost 0 bases, and 12 bases lay between the germline ends. CDR3 bases: TGTGCCAGCACAGCGGGCAAGCCTAACTATGGCTACACCTTC. Its protein product is CASTAGKPNYGYTF.

The chain joins TRBV6-4 to TRBJ2-1, with a weak D call TRBD2 (7 bases). The CDR3 is made up of 15 amino acids. The V end was cut by 0 bases, the J end by 5 bases, with 11 bases between. Per the germline V gene, CDR1 is MRHNA and CDR2 is SNTAGT. CDR3 sequence: CASSDSGGAHNEQFF. CDR3 sequence (DNA): TGTGCCAGCAGTGACTCAGGGGGGGCGCACAATGAGCAGTTCTTC.

V and J are TRBV28 and TRBJ1-5; D is undetermined. From germline, CDR1 is MDHEN and CDR2 SYDVKM. V was shortened by 2 bases and J by 6 bases, with 5 bases between the two germline ends. CDR3 length: 12 residues. In nucleotides, the CDR3 is TGTGCCAGCAGTTTAGTTGTTCAGCCCCAGCATTTT. Translating gives CASSLVVQPQHF.

This clone is a singleton in its sample. This chain joins TRBV6-5 and TRBJ2-3; perhaps TRBD1 as D (6 bases). Trimming took off 3 bases at V and 0 bases at J, with 10 bases between the two ends. CDR3 size: 15 residues. Germline CDR1 and CDR2: MNHEY and SVGAGI. The CDR3 reads CASSYSGTSTDTQYF. The CDR3, as DNA: TGTGCCAGCAGTTATTCCGGGACAAGCACAGATACGCAGTATTTT.

The V and J genes are TRBV19 and TRBJ1-6; D not certain. There are 15 residues in the CDR3. The germline V gene encodes CDR1 LNHDA and CDR2 SQIVND (reference sequence). Trimming stripped 3 bases from V and 12 bases from J, with 18 bases between. CDR3 region: CASSIGQARFLPLHF. The CDR3 DNA sequence: TGTGCCAGTAGTATCGGGCAGGCGAGATTTTTACCCCTCCACTTT.

This clone came up a few times. The chain carries TRBV7-3 and TRBJ2-1; D is ambiguous. CDR3 size: 15 residues. Germline V lookup: CDR1 SGHTA, CDR2 FQGTGA. V gave up 3 bases and J gave up 0 bases, with 9 bases separating them. The CDR3 is CASSLDGSSYNEQFF. Here the CDR3 DNA reads TGTGCCAGCAGCTTGGACGGTAGCTCCTACAATGAGCAGTTCTTC.

The rearrangement joins TRBV5-8 to TRBJ1-2, with TRBD1 matching over 8 bases. This CDR3 comprises 17 residues. CDR1 SGHTS and CDR2 YDEGEE come from the germline V gene. J was trimmed by 4 bases and V by 4 bases; bases with no gene match: 15. Here the CDR3 reads CASSPRGDRPRFYGYTF. CDR3 DNA sequence: TGTGCCAGCAGCCCAAGGGGGGACAGGCCCCGATTCTATGGCTACACCTTC.